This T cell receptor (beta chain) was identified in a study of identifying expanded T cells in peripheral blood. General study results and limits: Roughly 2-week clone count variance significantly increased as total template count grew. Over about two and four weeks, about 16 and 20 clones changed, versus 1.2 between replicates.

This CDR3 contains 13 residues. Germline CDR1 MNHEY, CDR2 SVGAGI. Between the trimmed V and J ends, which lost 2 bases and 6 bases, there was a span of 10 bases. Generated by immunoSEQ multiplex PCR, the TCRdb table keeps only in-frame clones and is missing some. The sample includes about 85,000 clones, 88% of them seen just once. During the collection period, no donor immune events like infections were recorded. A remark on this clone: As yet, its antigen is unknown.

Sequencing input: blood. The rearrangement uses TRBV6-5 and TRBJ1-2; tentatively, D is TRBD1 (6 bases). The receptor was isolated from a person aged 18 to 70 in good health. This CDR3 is CASSYGWGHGYTF. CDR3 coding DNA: TGTGCCAGCAGTTACGGCTGGGGGCATGGCTACACCTTC.